This TCR beta chain was obtained from a study of T-cell memory formation after mild COVID-19. Study results and limitations: Contracting clones, day 15 to 85, had balanced CD4/CD8, and later expanders favored CD4+. Confirmation was lacking for SARS-CoV-2 specificity of second-wave clones that peaked on day 37. Contracting CD4+ clones were located mainly in CM and EM, and CD8+ clones in EMRA.

This clonotype was counted a few times. Its antigen remains unknown. This CDR3 has 15 amino acids. Losses at the gene ends were 4 bases for V and 7 bases for J; bases not matched to a gene: 8. TCRalpha and TCRbeta libraries used 5'RACE with constant-segment primers and UMIs. One entry per CDR3 protein, called by TCRdb with MiXCR from the 5' RACE reads. The sample shows 150,000 or so distinct CDR3 sequences, roughly a third of them seen only once. Sample: PBMCs or a T cell subset sorted from them (not recorded which). This TCR was recovered from an adult woman who had mild COVID-19 (a few samples of this study predate the infection). Cell type and time point are not known. The J gene is TRBJ2-1, the V gene TRBV12-3 or TRBV12-4, with 9 bases identical to TRBD2. DNA of the CDR3: TGTGCCAGCAGTTCGGCGGGGGGGGCACATAATGAGCAGTTCTTC. This gives the protein CASSSAGGAHNEQFF.